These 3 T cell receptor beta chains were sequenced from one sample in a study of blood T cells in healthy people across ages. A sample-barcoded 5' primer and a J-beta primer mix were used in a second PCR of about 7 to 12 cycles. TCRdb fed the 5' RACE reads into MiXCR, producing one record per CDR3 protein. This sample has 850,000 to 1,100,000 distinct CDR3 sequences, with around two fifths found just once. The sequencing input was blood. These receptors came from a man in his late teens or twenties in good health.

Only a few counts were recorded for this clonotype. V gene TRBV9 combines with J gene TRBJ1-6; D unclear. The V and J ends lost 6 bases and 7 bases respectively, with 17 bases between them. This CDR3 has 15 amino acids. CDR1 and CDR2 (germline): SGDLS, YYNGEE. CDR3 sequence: CASTFEGRTNSPLHF. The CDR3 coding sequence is TGTGCCAGCACCTTTGAAGGGCGGACGAATTCACCCCTCCACTTT.

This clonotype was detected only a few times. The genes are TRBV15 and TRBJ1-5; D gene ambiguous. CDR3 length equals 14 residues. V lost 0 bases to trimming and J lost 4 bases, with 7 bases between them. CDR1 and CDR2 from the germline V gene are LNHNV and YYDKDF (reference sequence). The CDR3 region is CATSRDSNNQPQHF. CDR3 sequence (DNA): TGTGCCACCAGCAGAGATAGCAATAATCAGCCCCAGCATTTT.

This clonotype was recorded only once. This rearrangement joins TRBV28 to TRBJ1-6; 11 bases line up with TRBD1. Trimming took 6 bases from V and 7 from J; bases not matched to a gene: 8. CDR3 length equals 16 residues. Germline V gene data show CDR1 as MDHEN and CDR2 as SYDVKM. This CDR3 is CASSTGQGARNSPLHF. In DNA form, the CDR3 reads TGTGCCAGCAGCACCGGACAGGGGGCCCGGAATTCACCCCTCCACTTT.